Below, 22 T cell receptor beta chains from the same sample are listed, as sequenced in a study of Graves' ophthalmopathy and Graves' hyperthyroidism. From RNA, the CDR3 regions of TCR beta chains were amplified and sequenced. An initial RT-PCR round employing HTBI primers preceded a second-round multiplex PCR. TCRdb re-derived calls from the multiplex PCR reads in MiXCR, one entry per CDR3 protein. The table records approximately 640,000 distinct CDR3 sequences, about two fifths of them present only once. The sample consisted of peripheral blood. The receptors were sampled from an adult man with Graves' ophthalmopathy.

This clonotype has only a few counts. V is TRBV12-3 or TRBV12-4 and J is TRBJ2-5; TRBD2 matches at 7 bases. This CDR3 region has 15 residues. After removal of 3 bases from V and 2 bases from J, the junction contained 6 bases not matched to a gene. This chain's CDR3 is CASSFVGGKQETQYF. In DNA, the CDR3 is TGTGCCAGCAGTTTCGTCGGGGGGAAACAAGAGACCCAGTACTTC.

This clonotype was counted at least ten times. The DNA for the CDR3 is TGTGCCACCAGCAGAGACAGGGACAACGAGCAGTACTTC. It yields the protein CATSRDRDNEQYF. V is TRBV15 and J is TRBJ2-7; tentative D call: TRBD1 (6 bases). The CDR3 has 13 amino acids. Germline V gene lookup returns CDR1 LNHNV and CDR2 YYDKDF (reference sequence). Trimming took off 0 bases at V and 5 bases at J, with 8 bases between the two ends.

This chain links TRBV7-9 with TRBJ1-2, with TRBD1 identical over 9 bases. The germline CDR1 and CDR2 sequences are SEHNR and FQNEAQ (reference sequence). The V segment lost 3 bases and the J segment 0 bases; nucleotides outside the gene matches: 5. CDR3 length: 16 residues. The CDR3 region is CASSFDRGLSNYGYTF. The DNA for the CDR3 is TGTGCCAGCAGCTTTGACAGGGGGTTGTCTAACTATGGCTACACCTTC.

The chain links TRBV4-2 to TRBJ2-7; D is perhaps TRBD2 (6 bases). CDR1 is LGHNA, CDR2 YNFKEQ, per germline. The CDR3 loop spans 15 amino acids. V lost 5 bases, J lost 0 bases, and 14 bases lay in between. The CDR3 DNA is TGTGCCAGCAGCAGGGACGCGGGGAGCTCCTACGAGCAGTACTTC. This translates into CASSRDAGSSYEQYF.

This clonotype was found many times. The chain couples TRBV7-3 to TRBJ2-2; 10 bases fit TRBD1. This CDR3 contains 15 residues. Germline trimming cut 3 bases from V and 5 bases from J; bases unmatched to any gene: 3. Germline-derived CDR1 and CDR2 are SGHTA and FQGTGA. The CDR3 here is CASSLGQGFTGELFF. The CDR3 nucleotides read TGTGCCAGCAGCTTGGGACAGGGGTTTACCGGGGAGCTGTTTTTT.

This clonotype was counted many times. DNA for the CDR3: TGTGCCAGCAGCATGGAGCTTTCAGAGACCCAGTACTTC. Residues: CASSMELSETQYF. V gene TRBV7-8 combines with J gene TRBJ2-5, with unresolved D. V lost 5 bases and J 4 bases, leaving 11 bases between the germline ends. There are 13 residues in the CDR3. Germline V gene sequence: CDR1 SGHVS, CDR2 FQNEAQ.

A word on this clonotype: A much larger clone lies one base from this, so it may be a read error. In DNA, the CDR3 is TGTGCCAGCAGCCCCTCGGGACAAGTCACCGGGGAGCTGTTTTTT. This sequence encodes CASSPSGQVTGELFF. The genes are TRBV14 and TRBJ2-2; a possible D gene is TRBD1 (6 bases). CDR1 is SGHDN and CDR2 is FVKESK in the germline V gene. The CDR3 is 15 amino acids. V shed 4 bases and J shed 4 bases, with 13 bases lying between them. Using reference TRBV14 and TRBJ2-2 for the parts outside the CDR3, the full variable domain is EAGVTQFPSHSVIEKGQTVTLRCDPISGHDNLYWYRRVMGKEIKFLLHFVKESKQDESGMPNNRFLAERTGGTYSTLKVQPAELEDSGVYFCASSPSGQVTGELFFGEGSRLTVL.

Details on this clonotype: This CDR3 fails to terminate in the conserved phenylalanine or tryptophan, so it likely reflects a read error. The limits of the CDR3 on the DNA are not certain, so only TCRdb's listed CDR3 is given. CDR3 region: CASSPDGGG. The chain couples TRBV5-1 to TRBJ1-4. Per germline, CDR1 SGHRS and CDR2 YFSETQ. Ends included, the CDR3 has 9 residues.

The chain joins TRBV7-9 to TRBJ2-2; D is uncertain. CDR3 length: 13 amino acids. Germline V lookup: CDR1 SEHNR, CDR2 FQNEAQ (reference sequence). V was pared by 1 base and J by 9 bases, with 9 bases between. CDR3: CASSLVAERELFF. CDR3 bases: TGTGCCAGCAGCTTAGTGGCAGAAAGGGAGCTGTTTTTT.

The chain joins TRBV5-6 to TRBJ1-4; 9 bases are a match to TRBD1. The V gene end was trimmed by 2 bases and the J gene end by 4 bases; junction bases not matched to a gene: 6. CDR3 length equals 16 residues. Germline V lookup: CDR1 SGHDT, CDR2 YYEEEE. CDR3 DNA sequence: TGTGCCAGCAGCTTAAGGTTGGGACAGGGTAATGAAAAACTGTTTTTT. Amino acids: CASSLRLGQGNEKLFF.

In this sample, this clonotype turned up many times. The chain combines TRBV25-1 with TRBJ1-5; no firm D call. This CDR3 is built from 20 residues. Trimming stripped 3 bases from V and 0 bases from J, with 24 bases between. CDR1 and CDR2 from the germline V gene are MGHDK and SYGVNS. The CDR3 DNA sequence: TGTGCCAGCAGTGACGATAGTGAGGGAGGGATCGGATATAGCAATCAGCCCCAGCATTTT. Translating gives CASSDDSEGGIGYSNQPQHF.

This clonotype occurred a few times. V and J are TRBV7-2 and TRBJ2-7; maybe TRBD1 (6 bases). Germline CDR1 SGHTA, CDR2 FQGNSA. Trimming cost V 5 bases and J 7 bases, with 18 bases left between them. The length of the CDR3 is 14 residues. As DNA, the CDR3 is TGTGCCAGCAGCCAAGTTGAACAGGGTCGGGAGCAGTACTTC. The encoded protein is CASSQVEQGREQYF.

With respect to this clonotype: Because it lacks the conserved phenylalanine or tryptophan at the end, this CDR3 is likely a read error. This chain joins TRBV20-1 and TRBJ2-7, with TRBD1 matching over 8 bases. Germline CDR1 reads DFQATT; CDR2 reads SNEGSKA (reference sequence). Germline trimming cut 6 bases from V and 7 bases from J; bases unmatched to any gene: 14. CDR3 length equals 14 residues. This chain's CDR3 is CSATPGTGFQEQYL. CDR3 sequence (DNA): TGCAGTGCCACCCCCGGGACAGGTTTCCAAGAGCAGTACCTC.

Turning to this clonotype: This could be a read error, since a much larger clone is one nucleotide away. The chain is built from TRBV11-1 and TRBJ2-7; TRBD2 agrees at 10 bases. The CDR3 totals 15 residues. In germline, CDR1 is SGHAT, CDR2 FQDESV (reference sequence). The CDR3 sequence: CASSQGLATSYEQYF. The CDR3 nucleotides are TGCGCCAGCAGCCAGGGACTAGCGACCTCCTACGAGCAGTACTTC.

This clonotype was recorded a few times. The chain has TRBV4-3 and TRBJ2-7; perhaps D is TRBD1 or TRBD2 (5 bases each). V lost 4 bases to trimming and J lost 7 bases, with 14 bases between them. Germline V CDR1 and CDR2: LGHNA, YSLEER. This CDR3 contains 13 residues. CDR3 bases: TGCGCCAGCAGCCTTGGTTTGGGGGAAGAGCAGTACTTC. It encodes CASSLGLGEEQYF.

As regards this clonotype: The junction and the germline gene differ at one end; a read error may be behind it. The chain employs TRBV7-2 and TRBJ2-5; D may be TRBD2 (5 bases). The CDR3 runs 13 residues. Germline-derived CDR1 and CDR2 are SGHTA and FQGNSA. The CDR3 sequence is CASSRNDGEIQCF. CDR3 sequence (DNA): TGTGCCAGCAGCCGGAACGACGGGGAGATCCAGTGCTTC.

This clonotype was counted between two and nine times. This sequence joins TRBV7-2 and TRBJ2-3, with D hard to call. Germline assignment: CDR1 SGHTA and CDR2 FQGNSA. The V gene lost 1 base and the J gene lost 2 bases, with 10 bases spanning the gap. The CDR3 spans 15 residues. In DNA, the CDR3 is TGTGCCAGCAGCTTAGGGGTCATTTCCACAGATACGCAGTATTTT. As protein: CASSLGVISTDTQYF.

This chain connects TRBV16 to TRBJ2-2; maybe TRBD1 (6 bases). CDR3 length: 17 residues. Germline CDR1 and CDR2: KGHSY and FQNENV. Trimming left V 0 bases short and J 3 bases short, with 14 bases between. The CDR3 loop reads CASSQSASGGDTGELFF. DNA for the CDR3: TGTGCCAGCAGCCAATCGGCTAGTGGGGGCGACACCGGGGAGCTGTTTTTT.

This chain connects TRBV12-5 to TRBJ2-7; maybe TRBD2 (5 bases). The CDR3 runs 14 residues. Germline loops: CDR1 LGHNT, CDR2 FRNRAP. The V end lost 3 bases, the J end lost 7 bases, and 16 bases lay between the germline ends. The CDR3 loop reads CASGFRAGLVEQYF. DNA for the CDR3: TGTGCTAGTGGTTTTAGGGCGGGTCTCGTGGAGCAGTACTTC.

V gene TRBV3-1 combines with J gene TRBJ2-7; tentatively, D is TRBD1 (6 bases). This CDR3 region has 14 residues. Germline V CDR1 and CDR2: LGHDT, YNNKEL (reference sequence). Trimming stripped 1 base from V and 5 bases from J, with 12 bases between. DNA for the CDR3: TGTGCCAGCAGCCAAGGCCCGTACAGGGACGAGCAGTACTTC. It yields the protein CASSQGPYRDEQYF.

The chain has TRBV7-2 and TRBJ1-4; D may be TRBD1 (5 bases). The CDR3 sequence is 14 residues long. Per the germline V gene, CDR1 is SGHTA and CDR2 is FQGNSA. Trimming removed 6 bases from V and 13 bases from J, with 21 bases in between. CDR3 residues: CASSERGLQKRLFF. CDR3 sequence (DNA): TGTGCCAGCAGTGAGCGGGGACTGCAAAAAAGACTGTTTTTT. Full variable domain (remainder filled in from reference TRBV7-2 and TRBJ1-4): GAGVSQSPSNKVTEKGKDVELRCDPISGHTALYWYRQSLGQGLEFLIYFQGNSAPDKSGLPSDRFSAERTGGSVSTLTIQRTQQEDSAVYLCASSERGLQKRLFFGSGTQLSVL.

This clonotype has a count of ten or more. The genes are TRBV3-1 and TRBJ2-7; D is unresolved. Germline CDR1 LGHDT, CDR2 YNNKEL (reference sequence). CDR3 length: 13 residues. The ends were cut back, 1 base at V and 2 bases at J, with 6 bases in the middle. The DNA for the CDR3 is TGTGCCAGCAGCCAAGGAGGAGCCTACGAGCAGTACTTC. It yields the protein CASSQGGAYEQYF.